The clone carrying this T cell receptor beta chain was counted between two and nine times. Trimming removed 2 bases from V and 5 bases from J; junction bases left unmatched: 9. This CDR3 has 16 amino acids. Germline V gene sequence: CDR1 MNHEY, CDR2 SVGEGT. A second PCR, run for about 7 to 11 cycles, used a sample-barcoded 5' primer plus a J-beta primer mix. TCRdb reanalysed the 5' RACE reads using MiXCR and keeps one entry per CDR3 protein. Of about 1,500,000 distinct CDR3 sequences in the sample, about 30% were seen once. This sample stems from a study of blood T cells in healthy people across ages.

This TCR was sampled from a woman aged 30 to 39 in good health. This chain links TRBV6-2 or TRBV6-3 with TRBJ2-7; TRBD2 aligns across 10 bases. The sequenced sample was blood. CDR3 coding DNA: TGTGCCAGCAGTTACCGAAGAGCGGGAGGGCTCAACGAGCAGTACTTC. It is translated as CASSYRRAGGLNEQYF.